This section outlines one TCR beta chain sequence together with its context. This entry belongs to a study of shared clonotypes between healthy human individuals. Germline V lookup: CDR1 SEHNR, CDR2 FQNEAQ (reference sequence). With V trimmed by 2 bases and J by 5 bases, 5 bases remained unmatched. The CDR3 is 16 amino acids. Only in-frame clones appear in the TCRdb table, and some are missing; sequencing was by immunoSEQ multiplex PCR. The data contain more than 550,000 clones, roughly 72% of them singletons. The J gene is TRBJ2-2, the V gene TRBV7-9; 10 bases agree with TRBD2. Sequencing input: memory CD4+ T cells sorted from blood. As to subset: CD45RA-negative fraction. This receptor was identified in a woman aged 25 to 39 in good health. Here the CDR3 reads CASSLSGRAGTGELFF. CDR3 coding DNA: TGTGCCAGCAGCTTAAGCGGGAGGGCCGGTACCGGGGAGCTGTTTTTT.